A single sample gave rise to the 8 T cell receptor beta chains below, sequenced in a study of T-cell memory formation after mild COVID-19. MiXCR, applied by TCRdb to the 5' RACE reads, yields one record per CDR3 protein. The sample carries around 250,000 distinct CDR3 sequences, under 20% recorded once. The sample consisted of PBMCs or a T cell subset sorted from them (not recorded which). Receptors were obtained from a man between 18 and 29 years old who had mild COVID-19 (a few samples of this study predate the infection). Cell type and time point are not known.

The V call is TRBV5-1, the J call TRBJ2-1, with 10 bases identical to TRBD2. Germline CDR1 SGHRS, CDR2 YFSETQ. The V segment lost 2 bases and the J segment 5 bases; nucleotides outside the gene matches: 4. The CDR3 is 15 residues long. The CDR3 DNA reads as TGCGCCAGCAGCTTTTCTAGCGGGGGAAACAATGAGCAGTTCTTC. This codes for CASSFSSGGNNEQFF.

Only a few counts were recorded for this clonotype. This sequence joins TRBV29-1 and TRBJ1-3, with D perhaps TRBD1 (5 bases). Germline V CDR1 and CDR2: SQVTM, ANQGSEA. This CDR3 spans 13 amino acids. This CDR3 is CSGWGMDGNTIYF. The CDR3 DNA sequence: TGCTCGGGTTGGGGGATGGATGGAAACACCATATATTTT. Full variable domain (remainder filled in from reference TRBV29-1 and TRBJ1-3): SAVISQKPSRDICQRGTSLTIQCQVDSQVTMMFWYRQQPGQSLTLIATANQGSEATYESGFVIDKFPISRPNLTFSTLTVSNMSPEDSSIYLCSGWGMDGNTIYFGEGSWLTVV.

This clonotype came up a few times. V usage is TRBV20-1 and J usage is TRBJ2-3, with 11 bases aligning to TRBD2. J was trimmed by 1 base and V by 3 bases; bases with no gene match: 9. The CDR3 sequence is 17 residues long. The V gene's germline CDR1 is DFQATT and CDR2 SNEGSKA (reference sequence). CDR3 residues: CSASGLAGGPGTDTQYF. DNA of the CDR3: TGCAGTGCTAGTGGCCTAGCGGGGGGTCCGGGCACAGATACGCAGTATTTT.

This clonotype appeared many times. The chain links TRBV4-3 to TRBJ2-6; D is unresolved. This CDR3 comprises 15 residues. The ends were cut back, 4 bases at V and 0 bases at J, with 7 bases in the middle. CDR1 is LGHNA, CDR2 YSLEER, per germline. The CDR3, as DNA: TGCGCCAGCAGCCCCGTGGGCTCTGGGGCCAACGTCCTGACTTTC. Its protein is CASSPVGSGANVLTF.

CDR3 DNA sequence: TGTGCCAGCAGCCCCGGAGTAGCGGGGCCCCAAGAGACCCAGTACTTC. This codes for CASSPGVAGPQETQYF. The chain has TRBV5-4 and TRBJ2-5, with 8 positions matching TRBD2. V lost 4 bases, J lost 1 base, and 9 bases stayed unmatched. The length of the CDR3 is 16 residues. Germline V gene data show CDR1 as SGHNT and CDR2 as YYREEE (reference sequence).

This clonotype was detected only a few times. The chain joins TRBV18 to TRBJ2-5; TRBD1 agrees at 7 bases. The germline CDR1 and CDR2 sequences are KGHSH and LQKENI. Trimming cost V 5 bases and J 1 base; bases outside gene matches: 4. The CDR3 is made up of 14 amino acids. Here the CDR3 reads CASSTGQSQETQYF. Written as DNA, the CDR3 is TGTGCCAGCTCAACGGGACAGTCCCAAGAGACCCAGTACTTC.

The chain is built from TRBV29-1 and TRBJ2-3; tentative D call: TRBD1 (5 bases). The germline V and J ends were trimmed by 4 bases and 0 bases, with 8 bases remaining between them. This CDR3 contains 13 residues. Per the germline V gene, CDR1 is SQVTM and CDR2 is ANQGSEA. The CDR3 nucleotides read TGCAGCGTTGGACAGTCTAGCACAGATACGCAGTATTTT. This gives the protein CSVGQSSTDTQYF.

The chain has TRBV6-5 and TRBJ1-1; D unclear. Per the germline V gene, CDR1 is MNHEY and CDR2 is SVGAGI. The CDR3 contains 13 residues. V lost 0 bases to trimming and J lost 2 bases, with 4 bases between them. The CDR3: CASSYSINTEAFF. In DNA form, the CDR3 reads TGTGCCAGCAGTTACTCGATCAACACTGAAGCTTTCTTT.